This entry lists 27 T cell receptor beta chains sequenced from one sample in a study of blood T cell repertoires in COVID-19. TCRdb's table, derived via immunoSEQ multiplex PCR, lists solely in-frame clones and lacks some. In the table there are some 83,000 clones, about nine tenths of which are singletons. Sequencing input: peripheral blood. The source is a man in his 60s with acute or convalescent COVID-19.

The gene calls are TRBV6-5 and TRBJ1-2, with a possible D match to TRBD1 (6 bases). Looked up from germline, CDR1 is MNHEY and CDR2 is SVGAGI. Trimming removed 5 bases from V and 7 bases from J, with 8 bases in between. This CDR3 has 11 residues. The CDR3 loop reads CASSNRAGYTF. The CDR3 bases are TGTGCCAGCAGTAACAGGGCTGGCTACACCTTC.

The chain combines TRBV6-5 with TRBJ2-7; D possibly corresponds to TRBD1 (6 bases). The CDR3 contains 13 residues. Germline-derived CDR1 and CDR2 are MNHEY and SVGAGI. The V end was cut by 6 bases, the J end by 4 bases, with 13 bases between. In nucleotides, the CDR3 is TGTGCCAGCAGGGAGACAGGAACTTACGAGCAGTACTTC. Its protein is CASRETGTYEQYF.

The V call is TRBV19, the J call TRBJ2-4; D is unresolved. This CDR3 has 13 residues. V gave up 5 bases and J gave up 3 bases, with 8 bases separating them. Germline V gives CDR1 LNHDA, CDR2 SQIVND (reference sequence). The CDR3 spells CASSLGFKNIQYF. As DNA, the CDR3 is TGTGCCAGTAGTCTGGGCTTCAAAAACATTCAGTACTTC.

This clone was found a few times. V and J are TRBV5-4 and TRBJ1-2, with D possibly being TRBD1 (5 bases). The ends were cut back, 3 bases at V and 0 bases at J, with 15 bases in the middle. CDR1 and CDR2 from the germline V gene are SGHNT and YYREEE (reference sequence). The CDR3 has 16 amino acids. Written as DNA, the CDR3 is TGTGCCAGCAGCTCCCCAGACAGACTCTCTAACTATGGCTACACCTTC. It encodes CASSSPDRLSNYGYTF.

The chain carries TRBV6-2 or TRBV6-3 and TRBJ2-3; 8 nucleotides line up with TRBD1. V trimming: 6 bases; J trimming: 0 bases; junction bases outside the gene matches: 5. The germline V gene encodes CDR1 MNHEY and CDR2 SVGEGT. This CDR3 has 15 amino acids. Here the CDR3 DNA reads TGTGCCAGCAGCTTACAGGGGGTTAGCACAGATACGCAGTATTTT. Translation gives CASSLQGVSTDTQYF.

This chain connects TRBV11-2 to TRBJ2-1; 9 bases are shared with TRBD1. The CDR3 runs 16 residues. Germline V lookup: CDR1 SGHAT, CDR2 FQNNGV. V shed 1 base, J shed 4 bases, and the junction held 5 bases outside the gene matches. CDR3 nucleotide sequence: TGTGCCAGCAGCTTAGCTTGGACAGGGGATTACAATGAGCAGTTCTTC. Its protein is CASSLAWTGDYNEQFF.

This clone was picked up one time. The chain combines TRBV5-1 with TRBJ2-3; 9 nucleotides agree with TRBD2. This CDR3 has 15 amino acids. CDR1 is SGHRS and CDR2 is YFSETQ in the germline V gene. After removal of 2 bases from V and 2 bases from J, the junction contained 3 bases not matched to a gene. CDR3 sequence: CASSLGTSPTDTQYF. In nucleotides, the CDR3 is TGCGCCAGCAGCTTAGGGACTAGCCCCACAGATACGCAGTATTTT.

Notes on this clone: The sample contains more than one DNA sequence encoding this CDR3. The chain combines TRBV5-1 with TRBJ2-2; no clear D gene. CDR1 is SGHRS, CDR2 YFSETQ, per germline. Trimming left V 2 bases short and J 2 bases short, with 10 bases between. This CDR3 comprises 15 residues. CDR3 protein: CASSFGGENTGELFF. CDR3 nucleotides: TGCGCCAGCAGCTTTGGCGGAGAAAACACCGGGGAGCTGTTTTTT.

This rearrangement joins TRBV6-1 to TRBJ1-2; 7 positions match TRBD1. CDR1 and CDR2 (germline): MNHNS, SASEGT. V lost 0 bases and J lost 6; bases outside the gene matches: 4. This CDR3 has 14 residues. The CDR3 loop reads CASSEASGTDGYTF. CDR3 nucleotides: TGTGCCAGCAGTGAAGCGTCCGGGACAGATGGCTACACCTTC.

The CDR3 DNA sequence: TGTGCCAGTAGTATGACAGGTGGCGATTCACCCCTCCACTTT. Its translation is CASSMTGGDSPLHF. The chain links TRBV19 to TRBJ1-6, with D maybe TRBD1 (6 bases). The CDR3 covers 14 residues. The V and J ends lost 3 bases and 8 bases respectively, with 11 bases between them. In germline, CDR1 is LNHDA, CDR2 SQIVND (reference sequence).

The chain couples TRBV6-2 or TRBV6-3 to TRBJ2-5; D remains ambiguous. V was shortened by 5 bases and J by 5 bases, with 18 bases between the two germline ends. The CDR3 is 15 residues long. Per the germline V gene, CDR1 is MNHEY and CDR2 is SVGEGT. The CDR3 DNA sequence: TGTGCCAGCAGTCTTGGATTCCGACGGCGGGAGACCCAGTACTTC. This codes for CASSLGFRRRETQYF.

The gene calls are TRBV3-1 (or the pseudogene TRBV3-2) and TRBJ2-5; 12 positions match TRBD2. The CDR3 is 16 amino acids. Germline CDR1 reads LGHDT; CDR2 reads YNNKEL (reference sequence). With 0 bases clipped from V and 4 bases from J, the junction kept 3 bases outside the gene matches. DNA of the CDR3: TGTGCCAGCAGCCAAGATCTAGCGGGAGGGGGAGAGACCCAGTACTTC. It is translated as CASSQDLAGGGETQYF.

The chain joins TRBV6-1 to TRBJ2-3; no reliable D call. V was pared by 1 base and J by 10 bases, with 12 bases between. Germline V gene lookup returns CDR1 MNHNS and CDR2 SASEGT. The CDR3 is made up of 13 amino acids. The DNA for the CDR3 is TGTGCCAGCAGTGAAGACCTAATGATGGCGCAGTATTTT. It translates to CASSEDLMMAQYF.

V is TRBV19 and J is TRBJ2-2; no clear D gene. Between the trimmed V and J ends, which lost 5 bases and 6 bases, there was a span of 13 bases. This CDR3 region has 14 residues. CDR1 LNHDA and CDR2 SQIVND come from the germline V gene (reference sequence). The CDR3: CASSATSAAGELFF. CDR3 sequence (DNA): TGTGCCAGTAGTGCCACTTCGGCGGCCGGGGAGCTGTTTTTT. Using reference TRBV19 and TRBJ2-2 for the parts outside the CDR3, the full variable domain is DGGITQSPKYLFRKEGQNVTLSCEQNLNHDAMYWYRQDPGQGLRLIYYSQIVNDFQKGDIAEGYSVSREKKESFPLTVTSAQKNPTAFYLCASSATSAAGELFFGEGSRLTVL.

This clone was counted only a few times. The chain joins TRBV6-6 to TRBJ2-7; 7 nucleotides align to TRBD2. This CDR3 region has 15 residues. The junction had 11 bases not matched to a gene; V was cut back by 6 bases and J by 3 bases. Germline lookup yields CDR1 MNHNY and CDR2 SVGAGI (reference sequence). CDR3 bases: TGTGCCAGCAGAGAGAGGCTAGCGGTTGACTACGAGCAGTACTTC. Protein: CASRERLAVDYEQYF.

This chain uses TRBV18 with TRBJ1-5; the match to TRBD1 covers 7 bases. The length of the CDR3 is 16 residues. V shed 3 bases and J 7 bases; nucleotides not matched to a gene: 12. CDR1 is KGHSH and CDR2 is LQKENI in the germline V gene. In DNA form, the CDR3 reads TGTGCCAGCTCACCCGCGGCCGACAGGGTCTGGCAGCCCCAGCATTTT. It codes for CASSPAADRVWQPQHF.

The genes are TRBV18 and TRBJ2-2, with D unclear. V lost 3 bases and J 1 base, leaving 9 bases between the germline ends. The CDR3 extends over 15 amino acids. The germline V gene has CDR1 KGHSH and CDR2 LQKENI. CDR3 amino acids: CASSPGRQNTGELFF. The DNA of the CDR3 is TGTGCCAGCTCACCGGGCAGGCAGAACACCGGGGAGCTGTTTTTT.

The rearrangement links TRBV5-1 to TRBJ2-5; 7 bases agree with TRBD1. Germline CDR1 SGHRS, CDR2 YFSETQ. The CDR3 is made up of 16 amino acids. V shed 0 bases and J 7 bases; nucleotides not matched to a gene: 12. The CDR3: CASSLDTGQATLTQYF. In DNA form, the CDR3 reads TGCGCCAGCAGCTTGGATACCGGACAGGCCACCCTGACCCAGTACTTC.

The chain links TRBV4-1 to TRBJ2-4, with D tentatively TRBD1 (6 bases). The CDR3 is made up of 14 amino acids. The V end lost 0 bases, the J end lost 8 bases, and 11 bases lay between the germline ends. The germline V gene has CDR1 MGHRA and CDR2 YSYEKL. In nucleotides, the CDR3 is TGCGCCAGCAGCCAAGATGGGGGCGGAGACATTCAGTACTTC. The encoded protein is CASSQDGGGDIQYF.

The genes are TRBV3-1 (or the pseudogene TRBV3-2) and TRBJ1-4, with 7 bases identical to TRBD1. This CDR3 has 16 amino acids. After removal of 4 bases from V and 4 bases from J, the junction contained 9 bases not matched to a gene. CDR1 is LGHDT, CDR2 YNNKEL, per germline (reference sequence). CDR3 coding DNA: TGTGCCAGCAGCCCGACGTGGACAGGAGATAATGAAAAACTGTTTTTT. It encodes CASSPTWTGDNEKLFF.

V and J are TRBV10-3 and TRBJ2-4; 7 nucleotides align to TRBD2. This CDR3 region has 15 residues. Trimming took 2 bases from V and 5 from J; bases not matched to a gene: 6. Germline V gene data show CDR1 as ENHRY and CDR2 as SYGVKD. The CDR3: CAISENGLDENIQYF. The CDR3 DNA follows: TGTGCCATCAGTGAGAACGGACTAGACGAAAACATTCAGTACTTC.

V gene TRBV3-1 (or the pseudogene TRBV3-2) combines with J gene TRBJ2-6; the D gene is possibly TRBD1 (6 bases). CDR3 size: 18 residues. V was trimmed by 0 bases and J by 0 bases, leaving 12 bases between them. CDR1 is LGHDT, CDR2 YNNKEL, per germline (reference sequence). Here the CDR3 DNA reads TGTGCCAGCAGCCAAGAATGGGACACAAGCTCTGGGGCCAACGTCCTGACTTTC. The encoded protein is CASSQEWDTSSGANVLTF.

The CDR3 sequence is CSVRRGASYEQYF. In DNA form, the CDR3 reads TGCAGCGTTCGGCGGGGGGCCTCCTACGAGCAGTACTTC. This chain uses TRBV29-1 with TRBJ2-7, with TRBD2 matching over 8 bases. CDR1 and CDR2 (germline): SQVTM, ANQGSEA. The CDR3 runs to 13 residues. With V trimmed by 5 bases and J by 0 bases, 3 bases remained unmatched.

The rearrangement joins TRBV27 to TRBJ2-2; D is perhaps TRBD2 (5 bases). Per the germline V gene, CDR1 is MNHEY and CDR2 is SMNVEV (reference sequence). This CDR3 spans 14 amino acids. V was shortened by 7 bases and J by 3 bases, with 12 bases between the two germline ends. The CDR3 loop reads CASTKADHTGELFF. CDR3 in DNA: TGTGCCAGCACGAAAGCGGATCACACCGGGGAGCTGTTTTTT.

The chain joins TRBV7-3 to TRBJ2-1; perhaps TRBD2 as D (6 bases). Germline V CDR1 and CDR2: SGHTA, FQGTGA. The V gene lost 5 bases and the J gene lost 10 bases, with 18 bases spanning the gap. The CDR3 spans 14 residues. CDR3 residues: CASSPSGVTGEQFF. CDR3 in DNA: TGTGCCAGCAGCCCCTCGGGGGTGACGGGGGAGCAGTTCTTC.

This clone was counted a few times. This sequence joins TRBV6-6 and TRBJ1-5; tentatively, D is TRBD1 (5 bases). Trimming shortened V by 6 bases and J by 5 bases, and 17 bases separated the two germline ends. The CDR3 totals 15 residues. Germline CDR1 is MNHNY and CDR2 is SVGAGI (reference sequence). CDR3 amino acids: CASRFDSLSDQPQHF. CDR3 coding DNA: TGTGCCAGCAGGTTCGACAGTTTGAGTGATCAGCCCCAGCATTTT.

This chain joins TRBV3-1 (or the pseudogene TRBV3-2) and TRBJ2-5, with TRBD1 identical over 10 bases. With 0 bases clipped from V and 5 bases from J, the junction kept 6 bases outside the gene matches. The CDR3 contains 16 residues. Germline CDR1 and CDR2: LGHDT and YNNKEL (reference sequence). CDR3 loop: CASSQDPTGGRETQYF. Here the CDR3 DNA reads TGTGCCAGCAGCCAAGACCCGACAGGGGGCAGGGAGACCCAGTACTTC.